The 32 T cell receptor beta chains given below trace back to one sample, sequenced in a study of blood T cell repertoires in COVID-19. Data came from immunoSEQ multiplex PCR; TCRdb stores just in-frame clones and leaves some out. The data show roughly 340,000 clones, with over 70% seen just once and under 6.5% held by the top ten. What was sequenced was peripheral blood. The origin of the receptors is a woman in her forties or fifties with COVID-19, enrolled during active disease.

V and J are TRBV3-1 (or the pseudogene TRBV3-2) and TRBJ1-5; 7 bases align to TRBD1. The CDR3 is 14 residues long. J lost 6 bases, V lost 1 base, and 3 bases had no gene match. From germline, CDR1 is LGHDT and CDR2 YNNKEL (reference sequence). The CDR3 region has the DNA TGTGCCAGCAGCCAAGGACAGGGTAGTCAGCCCCAGCATTTT. It encodes CASSQGQGSQPQHF.

V and J are TRBV11-2 and TRBJ2-7, with 7 bases aligning to TRBD2. Germline V lookup: CDR1 SGHAT, CDR2 FQNNGV. Losses at the gene ends were 1 base for V and 7 bases for J; bases not matched to a gene: 10. This CDR3 contains 15 residues. The CDR3 DNA reads as TGTGCCAGCAGCTTAGGGGGGGGAGGCCCTTGGGAGCAGTACTTC. Its protein is CASSLGGGGPWEQYF.

J is TRBJ1-2 and V is TRBV6-5; 7 bases are shared with TRBD1. Unmatched junction bases numbered 5, after V lost 5 bases and J lost 2 bases. Germline CDR1 is MNHEY and CDR2 is SVGAGI. The CDR3 has 14 amino acids. The CDR3 loop reads CASSPQGRNYGYTF. The CDR3, as DNA: TGTGCCAGCAGTCCACAGGGGCGAAACTATGGCTACACCTTC.

About this clone: A much larger clone lies a single base off, so this may be a read error. The genes are TRBV7-6 and TRBJ1-1, with a tentative D call TRBD1 (5 bases). There are 12 residues in the CDR3. Per the germline V gene, CDR1 is SGHVS and CDR2 is FNYEAQ. Deletions cut 4 bases from V and 4 bases from J, with 7 bases between. CDR3 coding DNA: TGTGCCAGCAGCTCCCAGGGCACTGAAGCTTTCTTT. It specifies CASSSQGTEAFF.

V gene TRBV25-1 combines with J gene TRBJ1-2, with TRBD1 as a possible D gene (6 bases). V was shortened by 2 bases and J by 2 bases, with 18 bases between the two germline ends. The CDR3 length is 17 residues. Germline assignment: CDR1 MGHDK and CDR2 SYGVNS. The CDR3 DNA is TGTGCCAGCAGTGAAGAGGGGCCAGGGGACATGAACTATGGCTACACCTTC. Amino acids: CASSEEGPGDMNYGYTF.

The J gene is TRBJ2-7, the V gene TRBV5-1, with D uncertain. The CDR3 spans 14 residues. In germline, CDR1 is SGHRS, CDR2 YFSETQ. Trimming took 4 bases from V and 7 from J, leaving 18 bases between them. The DNA of the CDR3 is TGCGCCAGCAGCCCCATAGGAGCTTCCCGGGAGCAGTACTTC. Its protein product is CASSPIGASREQYF.

This chain uses TRBV30 with TRBJ2-1; 8 bases are a match to TRBD2. This CDR3 has 14 amino acids. Trimming removed 2 bases from V and 5 bases from J; junction bases left unmatched: 5. Per germline, CDR1 GTSNPN and CDR2 SVGIG (reference sequence). In DNA, the CDR3 is TGTGCCTGGAGTCTTAGCGGGGTTAACAATGAGCAGTTCTTC. Amino acid sequence: CAWSLSGVNNEQFF. The full variable domain, completed using reference TRBV30 and TRBJ2-1, is SQTIHQWPATLVQPVGSPLSLECTVEGTSNPNLYWYRQAAGRGLQLLFYSVGIGQISSEVPQNLSASRPQDRQFILSSKKLLLSDSGFYLCAWSLSGVNNEQFFGPGTRLTVL.

The chain employs TRBV6-2 or TRBV6-3 and TRBJ2-5; D perhaps matches TRBD1 (5 bases). Germline lookup yields CDR1 MNHEY and CDR2 SVGEGT. This CDR3 comprises 14 residues. The germline V and J ends were trimmed by 1 base and 7 bases, with 13 bases remaining between them. In nucleotides, the CDR3 is TGTGCCAGCAGTTACTGGGGCCCTACAAGGACCCAGTACTTC. This translates into CASSYWGPTRTQYF.

The genes are TRBV18 and TRBJ2-1; 10 bases fit TRBD2. The V gene's germline CDR1 is KGHSH and CDR2 LQKENI. The CDR3 contains 16 residues. With 1 base clipped from V and 6 bases from J, the junction kept 6 bases outside the gene matches. CDR3 bases: TGTGCCAGCTCACCACGGCTAGCGGGAGTCCTCAATGAGCAGTTCTTC. Encoded protein: CASSPRLAGVLNEQFF.

V and J are TRBV5-6 and TRBJ1-3; D gene unclear. V lost 0 bases and J lost 1, with 8 bases in between. Germline V lookup: CDR1 SGHDT, CDR2 YYEEEE. The CDR3 has 15 residues. CDR3 sequence: CASSLEGRSGNTIYF. CDR3 coding DNA: TGTGCCAGCAGCTTGGAAGGCAGGTCTGGAAACACCATATATTTT. Variable domain in full (rest from reference TRBV5-6 and TRBJ1-3): DAGVTQSPTHLIKTRGQQVTLRCSPKSGHDTVSWYQQALGQGPQFIFQYYEEEERQRGNFPDRFSGHQFPNYSSELNVNALLLGDSALYLCASSLEGRSGNTIYFGEGSWLTVV.

V usage is TRBV11-2 and J usage is TRBJ2-1; tentatively, D is TRBD2 (5 bases). With 5 bases removed from V and 5 bases from J, the gap between germline ends came to 7 bases. CDR1 is SGHAT and CDR2 is FQNNGV in the germline V gene. The CDR3 has 12 residues. CDR3 sequence reads: CASSSGNNEQFF. In DNA form, the CDR3 reads TGTGCCAGCAGCAGCGGAAACAATGAGCAGTTCTTC.

The J gene is TRBJ1-1, the V gene TRBV5-6, with D uncertain. V gave up 4 bases and J gave up 6 bases, with 25 bases separating them. This CDR3 region has 17 residues. CDR1 and CDR2 from the germline V gene are SGHDT and YYEEEE. The CDR3 region is CASSGRVLGNMYAEAFF. Here the CDR3 DNA reads TGTGCCAGCAGCGGCCGGGTCCTTGGCAATATGTACGCTGAAGCTTTCTTT.

The chain has TRBV5-1 and TRBJ2-1; D is perhaps TRBD2 (6 bases). The germline CDR1 and CDR2 sequences are SGHRS and YFSETQ. V was trimmed by 0 bases and J by 1 base, leaving 8 bases between them. The CDR3 loop spans 15 amino acids. In DNA form, the CDR3 reads TGCGCCAGCAGCTTGGACGGGAGTTCCTACAATGAGCAGTTCTTC. Its translation is CASSLDGSSYNEQFF.

DNA of the CDR3: TGTGCCTGGAGTTCGGGGGGGGCGGGAGGCTACACCTTC. This gives the protein CAWSSGGAGGYTF. V gene TRBV30 combines with J gene TRBJ1-2; perhaps TRBD1 as D (6 bases). CDR1 is GTSNPN, CDR2 SVGIG, per germline (reference sequence). The length of the CDR3 is 13 residues. The V and J ends lost 2 bases and 8 bases respectively, with 15 bases between them.

This chain connects TRBV9 to TRBJ2-1, with TRBD2 identical over 12 bases. Germline assignment: CDR1 SGDLS and CDR2 YYNGEE. Trimming took 3 bases from V and 10 from J; bases not matched to a gene: 14. CDR3 length: 17 amino acids. This CDR3 is CASSASPSGRAPGEQFF. The DNA for the CDR3 is TGTGCCAGCAGCGCCTCGCCTAGCGGGAGGGCCCCTGGGGAGCAGTTCTTC.

The chain uses TRBV14 and TRBJ2-5; TRBD2 matches 13 bases. The germline CDR1 and CDR2 sequences are SGHDN and FVKESK. The CDR3 length is 16 residues. Unmatched junction bases numbered 1, after V lost 1 base and J lost 2 bases. CDR3: CASSQGLAGGQETQYF. The CDR3 DNA sequence: TGTGCCAGCAGCCAAGGACTAGCGGGAGGACAAGAGACCCAGTACTTC.

The rearrangement joins TRBV6-1 to TRBJ1-4; weak D call: TRBD1 (5 bases). The V gene lost 3 bases and the J gene lost 8 bases, with 16 bases spanning the gap. Germline V gene data show CDR1 as MNHNS and CDR2 as SASEGT. The CDR3 sequence is 15 residues long. This CDR3 is CASSDASKGSEKLFF. CDR3 coding DNA: TGTGCCAGCAGTGACGCTTCCAAGGGGTCCGAAAAACTGTTTTTT.

This sequence joins TRBV27 and TRBJ2-3; 7 nucleotides line up with TRBD1. Germline values: CDR1 MNHEY, CDR2 SMNVEV (reference sequence). The CDR3 loop spans 14 amino acids. V shed 6 bases and J 5 bases; nucleotides not matched to a gene: 8. The DNA for the CDR3 is TGTGCCAGCAGGTTAGGACAGGCGGGAGATACGCAGTATTTT. It specifies CASRLGQAGDTQYF.

CDR3 residues: CAWSGDNSYEQYF. DNA for the CDR3: TGTGCCTGGAGTGGAGACAACTCCTACGAGCAGTACTTC. The chain joins TRBV30 to TRBJ2-7; D is ambiguous. Germline V lookup: CDR1 GTSNPN, CDR2 SVGIG (reference sequence). CDR3 length equals 13 residues. Trimming shortened V by 1 base and J by 0 bases, and 7 bases separated the two germline ends.

The DNA for the CDR3 is TGTGCCAGCAGCACCGGACAGGAATTTAATTCACCCCTCCACTTT. Residues: CASSTGQEFNSPLHF. The chain employs TRBV11-3 and TRBJ1-6; 7 bases line up with TRBD1. Germline loops: CDR1 SGHNT, CDR2 YENEEA. With 5 bases clipped from V and 6 bases from J, the junction kept 7 bases outside the gene matches. The CDR3 has 15 residues.

In regard to this clone: The sample holds other DNA sequences that translate to the same CDR3. V is TRBV5-6 and J is TRBJ2-6; D call uncertain. The CDR3 covers 15 residues. Germline V gene sequence: CDR1 SGHDT, CDR2 YYEEEE. Trimming stripped 5 bases from V and 0 bases from J, with 9 bases between. The CDR3 loop is CASSRGVSGANVLTF. CDR3 nucleotides: TGTGCCAGCAGTCGCGGTGTCTCTGGGGCCAACGTCCTGACTTTC. The whole variable domain, filled in from reference TRBV5-6 and TRBJ2-6, reads DAGVTQSPTHLIKTRGQQVTLRCSPKSGHDTVSWYQQALGQGPQFIFQYYEEEERQRGNFPDRFSGHQFPNYSSELNVNALLLGDSALYLCASSRGVSGANVLTFGAGSRLTVL.

The chain has TRBV7-9 and TRBJ1-2, with a weak D call TRBD1 (6 bases). Germline V CDR1 and CDR2: SEHNR, FQNEAQ (reference sequence). Trimming cost V 5 bases and J 2 bases, with 15 bases left between them. The CDR3 sequence is 15 residues long. In nucleotides, the CDR3 is TGTGCCAGCAGCCCAACCAGGGGCGAAAACTATGGCTACACCTTC. It encodes CASSPTRGENYGYTF.

This chain links TRBV19 with TRBJ2-1, with D possibly being TRBD2 (6 bases). The CDR3 is made up of 13 amino acids. Trimming left V 3 bases short and J 6 bases short, with 9 bases between. Looked up from germline, CDR1 is LNHDA and CDR2 is SQIVND (reference sequence). Here the CDR3 reads CASSIRRGNEQFF. In nucleotides, the CDR3 is TGTGCCAGTAGTATCCGGCGGGGCAATGAGCAGTTCTTC.

The chain joins TRBV30 to TRBJ2-7, with TRBD2 matching 8 bases. CDR3 length: 17 amino acids. Germline V gene sequence: CDR1 GTSNPN, CDR2 SVGIG (reference sequence). V lost 3 bases, J lost 5 bases, and 18 bases stayed unmatched. The CDR3 DNA reads as TGTGCCTGGAGCAGCTTGTCGTCTGTCGGGAGGGCCAACGAGCAGTACTTC. It specifies CAWSSLSSVGRANEQYF.

The chain recombines TRBV23-1 with TRBJ2-2; 13 positions match TRBD2. TRBV23-1 is assigned to the ORF class and has an uncertain function. The junction had 7 bases not matched to a gene; V was cut back by 2 bases and J by 4 bases. This CDR3 comprises 18 residues. In nucleotides, the CDR3 is TGCGCCAGCAGTCAACCCCGTGGACTAGCGGGAGTCACCGGGGAGCTGTTTTTT. Its translation is CASSQPRGLAGVTGELFF.

This clone was recorded only once. The chain employs TRBV5-1 and TRBJ1-2; a weak D match, TRBD1 (6 bases). Germline CDR1 SGHRS, CDR2 YFSETQ. The V end was cut by 0 bases, the J end by 7 bases, with 25 bases between. This CDR3 comprises 18 residues. CDR3 sequence: CASSLAVGGRGSPSGYTF. The CDR3 DNA reads as TGCGCCAGCAGCTTGGCGGTGGGGGGGCGCGGATCTCCCTCTGGCTACACCTTC.

The chain employs TRBV4-1 and TRBJ1-2, with 7 bases lining up with TRBD1. This CDR3 spans 15 amino acids. V was pared by 3 bases and J by 5 bases, with 9 bases of the junction left unmatched. The germline V gene has CDR1 MGHRA and CDR2 YSYEKL. CDR3 coding DNA: TGCGCCAGCAGCCAGGAGGACAGGCCCGCTTATGGCTACACCTTC. Amino acid sequence: CASSQEDRPAYGYTF.

This clone was recorded only once. The chain couples TRBV29-1 to TRBJ2-3; no definite D call. The V end was cut by 2 bases, the J end by 1 base, with 13 bases between. This CDR3 spans 15 amino acids. CDR1 is SQVTM, CDR2 ANQGSEA, per germline. This CDR3 reads CSVELAVKGTDTQYF. The CDR3 DNA is TGCAGCGTTGAACTGGCGGTGAAGGGCACAGATACGCAGTATTTT.

The gene calls are TRBV15 and TRBJ2-7, with D possibly being TRBD2 (6 bases). CDR3 length equals 15 residues. Between the trimmed V and J ends, which lost 0 bases and 6 bases, there was a span of 15 bases. CDR1 is LNHNV and CDR2 is YYDKDF in the germline V gene (reference sequence). CDR3 nucleotides: TGTGCCACCAGCAGAGATCGGTCTGGAGGGTTCGAGCAGTACTTC. Translated: CATSRDRSGGFEQYF.

The chain uses TRBV11-2 and TRBJ2-7; weak D call: TRBD2 (5 bases). Trimming shortened V by 5 bases and J by 1 base, and 15 bases separated the two germline ends. The CDR3 length is 15 residues. Germline values: CDR1 SGHAT, CDR2 FQNNGV. CDR3 sequence reads: CASSPQVVASYEQYF. The CDR3 coding sequence is TGTGCCAGCAGCCCGCAGGTCGTAGCGTCCTACGAGCAGTACTTC.

The rearrangement joins TRBV12-3 or TRBV12-4 to TRBJ2-4, with D maybe TRBD2 (6 bases). V dropped 6 bases and J dropped 12 bases, with 18 bases sitting between them. The CDR3 runs 13 residues. This CDR3 is CASSPRRDVYQYF. CDR3 coding DNA: TGTGCCAGCAGCCCTAGGAGGGACGTTTATCAGTACTTC.

The CDR3: CASSPGTGSGSWDAIPQHF. For the CDR3, the DNA is TGTGCCAGCAGTCCTGGGACAGGGAGTGGATCCTGGGACGCCATTCCCCAGCATTTT. The chain joins TRBV28 to TRBJ1-5; 9 positions agree with TRBD1. This CDR3 contains 19 residues. Looked up from germline, CDR1 is MDHEN and CDR2 is SYDVKM. V was clipped by 5 bases and J by 10 bases; unmatched bases: 24.